The next 21 T cell receptor beta chains were all read from a single sample in a study of OX40 agonist ivuxolimab in advanced cancers. The data were produced by immunoSEQ multiplex PCR, yet TCRdb's version contains in-frame clones alone and is incomplete. The table lists about 80,000 clones, around nine tenths of them singletons, with 0.32% in the top ten. The starting material was CD4+ or CD8+ T cells sorted from blood, obtained in a trial of the OX40 agonist ivuxolimab. These receptor sequences come from an adult with an advanced solid tumor such as melanoma, head and neck, liver or kidney cancer.

This clone was observed a few times. For the CDR3, the DNA is TGTGCCAGCAGTTCCCCAGGGCGCAATCAGCCCCAGCATTTT. The encoded protein is CASSSPGRNQPQHF. The chain is built from TRBV27 and TRBJ1-5; D perhaps matches TRBD1 (5 bases). Germline lookup yields CDR1 MNHEY and CDR2 SMNVEV (reference sequence). The CDR3 consists of 14 residues. V was clipped by 4 bases and J by 2 bases, with 9 bases between them.

CDR3 protein: CASSLALNTEAFF. In DNA, the CDR3 is TGTGCCAGCAGCTTAGCTTTGAACACTGAAGCTTTCTTT. The J gene is TRBJ1-1, the V gene TRBV7-8; D gene uncertain. V was pared by 0 bases and J by 0 bases, with 2 bases between. The CDR3 runs 13 residues. Germline loops: CDR1 SGHVS, CDR2 FQNEAQ. The variable domain in full, completed from reference TRBV7-8 and TRBJ1-1, reads GAGVSQSPRYKVAKRGQDVALRCDPISGHVSLFWYQQALGQGPEFLTYFQNEAQLDKSGLPSDRFFAERPEGSVSTLKIQRTQQEDSAVYLCASSLALNTEAFFGQGTRLTVV.

The DNA for the CDR3 is TGTGCCAGCAGTGCCCAGGGCGGCACTGAAGCTTTCTTT. Its protein is CASSAQGGTEAFF. The rearrangement joins TRBV6-1 to TRBJ1-1; a possible D gene is TRBD1 (5 bases). CDR1 and CDR2 (germline): MNHNS, SASEGT. The CDR3 totals 13 residues. Deletions cut 4 bases from V and 4 bases from J, with 10 bases between.

The chain couples TRBV6-1 to TRBJ2-7; D is undetermined. Trimming took 1 base from V and 6 from J, leaving 13 bases between them. The CDR3 runs to 14 residues. CDR1 and CDR2 (germline): MNHNS, SASEGT. CDR3 in DNA: TGTGCCAGCAGTGAAGTTGTAGCAGGTGGCGAGCAGTACGTC. Translating gives CASSEVVAGGEQYV.

With respect to this clone: Within the sample, other DNA sequences also encode this same CDR3. This chain's CDR3 is CAWRLAGADTQYF. In DNA form, the CDR3 reads TGTGCCTGGAGACTAGCGGGAGCAGATACGCAGTATTTT. The chain carries TRBV30 and TRBJ2-3, with TRBD2 matching 11 bases. This CDR3 contains 13 residues. The V and J ends lost 3 bases and 4 bases, in that order; junction bases with no gene match: 0. Germline CDR1 is GTSNPN and CDR2 is SVGIG (reference sequence).

V gene TRBV5-1 combines with J gene TRBJ2-3; 13 positions match TRBD2. The CDR3 sequence is 18 residues long. The junction had 5 bases not matched to a gene; V was cut back by 0 bases and J by 1 base. Germline assignment: CDR1 SGHRS and CDR2 YFSETQ. The CDR3 protein is CASSLGGLAGVGTDTQYF. The CDR3 nucleotides read TGCGCCAGCAGCTTGGGCGGACTAGCGGGAGTGGGCACAGATACGCAGTATTTT.

CDR3 in amino acids: CATSRVGQGRNYGYTF. As DNA, the CDR3 is TGTGCCACCAGCAGAGTTGGCCAAGGGCGAAACTATGGCTACACCTTC. This chain joins TRBV15 and TRBJ1-2, with D unclear. Germline V lookup: CDR1 LNHNV, CDR2 YYDKDF (reference sequence). Trimming removed 1 base at V and 2 bases at J, with 14 bases between. The CDR3 loop spans 16 amino acids.

V is TRBV7-9 and J is TRBJ2-7; 8 bases line up with TRBD1. Germline CDR1 reads SEHNR; CDR2 reads FQNEAQ (reference sequence). The J segment lost 3 bases and the V segment lost 4 bases, leaving 5 bases of the junction unmatched. This CDR3 region has 14 residues. In DNA, the CDR3 is TGTGCCAGCAGCTATTTAACAGGGGGCTACGAGCAGTACTTC. Translation gives CASSYLTGGYEQYF.

This chain uses TRBV7-2 with TRBJ2-5; TRBD2 matches 12 bases. This CDR3 region has 16 residues. J gave up 3 bases and V 3 bases, and 5 bases lay outside the gene matches. Germline V gene sequence: CDR1 SGHTA, CDR2 FQGNSA. The chain's CDR3 is CASSLLRLAGEETQYF. DNA for the CDR3: TGTGCCAGCAGCTTGCTGAGACTAGCGGGAGAAGAGACCCAGTACTTC.

This chain connects TRBV7-2 to TRBJ1-1; possible D gene TRBD1, 6 bases. V was cut by 5 bases and J by 4 bases, with 11 bases left in between. Germline CDR1 SGHTA, CDR2 FQGNSA. The CDR3 loop spans 13 amino acids. CDR3 bases: TGTGCCAGCAGCCGACAGACAGGCACTGAAGCTTTCTTT. This translates into CASSRQTGTEAFF.

The chain has TRBV2 and TRBJ2-5; weak D call: TRBD1 (5 bases). The CDR3 loop spans 14 amino acids. Germline CDR1 and CDR2: SNHLY and FYNNEI. Trimming left V 6 bases short and J 2 bases short, with 13 bases between. CDR3 sequence: CASSSLTVQETQYF. The CDR3 DNA follows: TGTGCCAGCAGCAGCCTGACAGTGCAAGAGACCCAGTACTTC.

The rearrangement links TRBV18 to TRBJ2-3; 13 bases agree with TRBD2. The CDR3 spans 17 residues. The germline V gene has CDR1 KGHSH and CDR2 LQKENI. Losses at the gene ends were 2 bases for V and 7 bases for J; bases not matched to a gene: 9. The CDR3 bases are TGTGCCAGCTCACCAAGGGCGACTAGCGGGGGGCCATATACGCAGTATTTT. It encodes CASSPRATSGGPYTQYF.

This clone was detected only once. The J gene is TRBJ2-3, the V gene TRBV2; no clear D. The CDR3 has 14 residues. V was pared by 8 bases and J by 1 base, with 13 bases between. Germline loops: CDR1 SNHLY, CDR2 FYNNEI. In DNA form, the CDR3 reads TGTGCCAGCGCCCGTTCCTCGGGCACAGATACGCAGTATTTT. Translating it yields CASARSSGTDTQYF.

This chain connects TRBV29-1 to TRBJ2-5, with 7 positions matching TRBD2. After removal of 3 bases from V and 1 base from J, the junction contained 8 bases not matched to a gene. The V gene's germline CDR1 is SQVTM and CDR2 ANQGSEA. The CDR3 has 15 amino acids. CDR3: CSVDSARGTQETQYF. CDR3 DNA: TGCAGCGTTGACTCAGCGCGGGGGACCCAAGAGACCCAGTACTTC.

The rearrangement uses TRBV2 and TRBJ2-6, with D unclear. CDR3 length: 17 residues. In germline, CDR1 is SNHLY, CDR2 FYNNEI. V shed 7 bases and J shed 0 bases, with 16 bases lying between them. For the CDR3, the DNA is TGTGCCAGCAACCCAACACAAAGGACCTCTGGGGCCAACGTCCTGACTTTC. Translating it yields CASNPTQRTSGANVLTF.

This chain connects TRBV28 to TRBJ1-6, with TRBD1 identical over 9 bases. The CDR3 spans 13 residues. Trimming cost V 6 bases and J 9 bases; bases outside gene matches: 3. Germline assignment: CDR1 MDHEN and CDR2 SYDVKM. The CDR3 DNA reads TGTGCCAGCAGGTCGGACAGGGGTTCACCCCTCCACTTT. Translated: CASRSDRGSPLHF. Together with reference TRBV28 and TRBJ1-6, the CDR3 gives the full variable domain: DVKVTQSSRYLVKRTGEKVFLECVQDMDHENMFWYRQDPGLGLRLIYFSYDVKMKEKGDIPEGYSVSREKKERFSLILESASTNQTSMYLCASRSDRGSPLHFGNGTRLTVT.

The rearrangement joins TRBV5-1 to TRBJ2-1; 7 bases line up with TRBD2. The CDR3 is 15 residues long. V shed 3 bases, J shed 8 bases, and the junction held 11 bases outside the gene matches. Per germline, CDR1 SGHRS and CDR2 YFSETQ. The CDR3 nucleotides read TGCGCCAGCAGCTCAAGACTAGCAGCCGTCGATGAGCAGTTCTTC. Translation: CASSSRLAAVDEQFF.

This clone was seen ten or more times. At the DNA level, this CDR3 is encoded by other sequences in the same sample as well. V is TRBV5-6 and J is TRBJ1-6, with a possible D match to TRBD1 (5 bases). The V gene's germline CDR1 is SGHDT and CDR2 YYEEEE. CDR3 length: 14 amino acids. V was shortened by 3 bases and J by 6 bases, with 10 bases between the two germline ends. The CDR3 region has the DNA TGTGCCAGCAGCTCGGGACGGCGTAATTCACCCCTCCACTTT. This gives the protein CASSSGRRNSPLHF.

The CDR3 is CASSQAEDYGYTF. CDR3 bases: TGCGCCAGCAGCCAAGCAGAAGACTATGGCTACACCTTC. The chain combines TRBV4-1 with TRBJ1-2; D gene unclear. The CDR3 covers 13 residues. V lost 1 base and J lost 3, with 6 bases in between. Per the germline V gene, CDR1 is MGHRA and CDR2 is YSYEKL.

This chain joins TRBV15 and TRBJ1-6; D is perhaps TRBD1 (6 bases). Per germline, CDR1 LNHNV and CDR2 YYDKDF (reference sequence). The V and J ends lost 3 bases and 8 bases respectively, with 17 bases between them. This CDR3 contains 16 residues. CDR3 DNA sequence: TGTGCCACCAGCAGGGAGACAGGCATTGCGGATTCACCCCTCCACTTT. It specifies CATSRETGIADSPLHF. Combining the CDR3 with reference TRBV15 and TRBJ1-6 gives the whole variable domain DAMVIQNPRYQVTQFGKPVTLSCSQTLNHNVMYWYQQKSSQAPKLLFHYYDKDFNNEADTPDNFQSRRPNTSFCFLDIRSPGLGDTAMYLCATSRETGIADSPLHFGNGTRLTVT.

This clone turned up a few times. J is TRBJ1-5 and V is TRBV27, with 9 positions matching TRBD1. Germline V gene data show CDR1 as MNHEY and CDR2 as SMNVEV (reference sequence). The CDR3 contains 14 residues. V was pared by 8 bases and J by 2 bases, with 4 bases of the junction left unmatched. CDR3 bases: TGTGCCAGCCCCCGACAGGGGGGCAATCAGCCCCAGCATTTT. Its protein product is CASPRQGGNQPQHF.